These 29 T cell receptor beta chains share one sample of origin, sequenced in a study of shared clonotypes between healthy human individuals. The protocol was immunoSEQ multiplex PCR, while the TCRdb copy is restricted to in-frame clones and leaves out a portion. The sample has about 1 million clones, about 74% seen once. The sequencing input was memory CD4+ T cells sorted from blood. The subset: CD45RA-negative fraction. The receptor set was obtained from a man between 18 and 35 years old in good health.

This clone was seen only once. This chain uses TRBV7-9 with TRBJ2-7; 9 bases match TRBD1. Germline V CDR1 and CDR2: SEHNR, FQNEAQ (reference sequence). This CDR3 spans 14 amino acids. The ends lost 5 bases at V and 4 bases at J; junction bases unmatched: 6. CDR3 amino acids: CASSTGTGRYEQYF. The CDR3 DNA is TGTGCCAGCAGCACCGGGACAGGGAGGTACGAGCAGTACTTC.

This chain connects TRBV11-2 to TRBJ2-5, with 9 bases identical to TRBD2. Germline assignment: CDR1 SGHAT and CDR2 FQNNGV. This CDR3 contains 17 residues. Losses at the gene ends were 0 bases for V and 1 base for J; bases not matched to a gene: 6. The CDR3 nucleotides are TGTGCCAGCAGCTTAGATATCCTAGCGGGACCCCAAGAGACCCAGTACTTC. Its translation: CASSLDILAGPQETQYF.

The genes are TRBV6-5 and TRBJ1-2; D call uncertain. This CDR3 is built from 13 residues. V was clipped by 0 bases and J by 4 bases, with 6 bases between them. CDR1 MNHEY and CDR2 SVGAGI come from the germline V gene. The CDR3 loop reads CASSYSGPYGYTF. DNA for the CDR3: TGTGCCAGCAGTTACTCCGGACCCTATGGCTACACCTTC.

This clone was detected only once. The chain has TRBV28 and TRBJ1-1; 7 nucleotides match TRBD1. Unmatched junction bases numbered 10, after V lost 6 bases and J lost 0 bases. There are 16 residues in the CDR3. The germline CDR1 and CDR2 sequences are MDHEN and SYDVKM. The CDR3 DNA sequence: TGTGCCAGCAGCGAAAGCGGGACAGCGATGAACACTGAAGCTTTCTTT. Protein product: CASSESGTAMNTEAFF.

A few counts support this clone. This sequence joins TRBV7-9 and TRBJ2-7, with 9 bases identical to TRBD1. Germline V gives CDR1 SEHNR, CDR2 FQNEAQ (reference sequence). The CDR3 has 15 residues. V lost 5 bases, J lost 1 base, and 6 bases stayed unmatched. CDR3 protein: CASSPGTGWSYEQYF. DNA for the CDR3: TGTGCCAGCAGCCCAGGGACAGGGTGGTCCTACGAGCAGTACTTC.

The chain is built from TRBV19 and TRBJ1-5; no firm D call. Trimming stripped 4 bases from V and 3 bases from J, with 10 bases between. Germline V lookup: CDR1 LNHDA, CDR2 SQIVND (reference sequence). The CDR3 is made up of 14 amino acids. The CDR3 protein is CASSNGRLNQPQHF. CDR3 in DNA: TGTGCCAGTAGTAATGGCAGGCTCAATCAGCCCCAGCATTTT.

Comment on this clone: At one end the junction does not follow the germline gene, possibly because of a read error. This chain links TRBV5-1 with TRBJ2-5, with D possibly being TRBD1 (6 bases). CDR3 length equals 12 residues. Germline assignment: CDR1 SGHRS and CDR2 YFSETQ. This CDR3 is CASRGGGQTQYF. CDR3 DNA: TGCGCCAGCAGAGGCGGCGGACAGACGCAGTACTTC.

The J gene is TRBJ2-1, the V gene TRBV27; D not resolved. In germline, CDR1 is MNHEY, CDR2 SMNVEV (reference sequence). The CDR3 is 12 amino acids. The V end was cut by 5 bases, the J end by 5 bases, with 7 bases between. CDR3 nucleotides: TGTGCCAGCAGTGGTAGAAACAATGAGCAGTTCTTC. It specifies CASSGRNNEQFF.

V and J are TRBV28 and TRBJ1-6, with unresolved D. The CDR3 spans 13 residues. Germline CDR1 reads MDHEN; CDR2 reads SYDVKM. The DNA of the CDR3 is TGTGGCGCCGGGAGTCTCTATAATTCACCCCTCCACTTT. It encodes CGAGSLYNSPLHF.

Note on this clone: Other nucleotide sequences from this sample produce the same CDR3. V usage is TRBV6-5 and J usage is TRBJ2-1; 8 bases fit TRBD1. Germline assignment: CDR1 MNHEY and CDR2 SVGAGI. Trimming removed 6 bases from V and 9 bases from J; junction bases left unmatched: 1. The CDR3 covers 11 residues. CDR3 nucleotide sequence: TGTGCCAGCAGCAGGGGGCTTGAGCAGTTCTTC. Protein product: CASSRGLEQFF.

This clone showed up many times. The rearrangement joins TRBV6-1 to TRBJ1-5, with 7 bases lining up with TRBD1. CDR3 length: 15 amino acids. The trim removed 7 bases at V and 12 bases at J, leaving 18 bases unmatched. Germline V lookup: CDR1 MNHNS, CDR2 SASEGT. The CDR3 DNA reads TGTGCCAGCATCTTCAACAGGGACAGTCCTAAGCTCCAGCATTTT. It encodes CASIFNRDSPKLQHF.

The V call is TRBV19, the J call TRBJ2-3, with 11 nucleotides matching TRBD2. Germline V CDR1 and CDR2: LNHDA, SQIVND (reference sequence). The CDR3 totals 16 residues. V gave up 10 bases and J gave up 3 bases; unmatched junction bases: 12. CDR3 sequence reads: CATSSVTSGATDTQYF. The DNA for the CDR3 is TGTGCCACTTCCTCGGTGACTAGCGGGGCGACAGATACGCAGTATTTT.

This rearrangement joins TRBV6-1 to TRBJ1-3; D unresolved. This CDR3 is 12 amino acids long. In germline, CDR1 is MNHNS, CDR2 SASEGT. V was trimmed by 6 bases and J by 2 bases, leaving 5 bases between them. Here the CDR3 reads CASRGPGNTIYF. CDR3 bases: TGTGCCAGCAGGGGTCCTGGAAACACCATATATTTT.

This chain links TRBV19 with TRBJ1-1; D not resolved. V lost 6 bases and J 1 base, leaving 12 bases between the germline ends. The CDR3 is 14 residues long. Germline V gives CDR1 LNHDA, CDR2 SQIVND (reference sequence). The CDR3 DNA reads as TGTGCCAGTAGCCCGGACTTGACGAACACTGAAGCTTTCTTT. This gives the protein CASSPDLTNTEAFF.

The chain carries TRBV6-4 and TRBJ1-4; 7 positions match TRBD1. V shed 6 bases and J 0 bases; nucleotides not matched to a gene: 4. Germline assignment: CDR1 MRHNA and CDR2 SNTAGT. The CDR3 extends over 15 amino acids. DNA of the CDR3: TGTGCCAGCAGCCGACAGGGTTCAACTAATGAAAAACTGTTTTTT. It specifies CASSRQGSTNEKLFF.

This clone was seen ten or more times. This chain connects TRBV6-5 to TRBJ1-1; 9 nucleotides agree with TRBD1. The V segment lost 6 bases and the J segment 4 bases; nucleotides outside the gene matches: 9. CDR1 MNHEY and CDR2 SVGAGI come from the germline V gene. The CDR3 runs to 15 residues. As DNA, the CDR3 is TGTGCCAGCAGCCCTGACAGGGGGGGCATCACTGAAGCTTTCTTT. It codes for CASSPDRGGITEAFF.

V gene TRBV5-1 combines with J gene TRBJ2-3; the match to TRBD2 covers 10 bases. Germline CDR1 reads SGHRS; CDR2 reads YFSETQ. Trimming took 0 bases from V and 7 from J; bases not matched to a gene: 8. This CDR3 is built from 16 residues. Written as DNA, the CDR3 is TGCGCCAGCAGCTTGGCGGGGGCTAGCGGGGGCTATACGCAGTATTTT. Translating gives CASSLAGASGGYTQYF.

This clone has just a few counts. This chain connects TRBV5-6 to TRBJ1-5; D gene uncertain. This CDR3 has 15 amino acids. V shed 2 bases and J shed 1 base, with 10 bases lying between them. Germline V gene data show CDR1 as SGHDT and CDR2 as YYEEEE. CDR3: CASSLNGLSNQPQHF. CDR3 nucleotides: TGTGCCAGCAGCTTAAACGGACTGAGCAATCAGCCCCAGCATTTT.

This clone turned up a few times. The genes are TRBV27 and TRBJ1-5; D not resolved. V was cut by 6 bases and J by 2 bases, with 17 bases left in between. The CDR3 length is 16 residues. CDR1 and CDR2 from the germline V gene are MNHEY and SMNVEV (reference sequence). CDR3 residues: CASSPSFRIRNQPQHF. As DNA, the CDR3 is TGTGCCAGCAGCCCAAGTTTCAGGATTCGCAATCAGCCCCAGCATTTT.

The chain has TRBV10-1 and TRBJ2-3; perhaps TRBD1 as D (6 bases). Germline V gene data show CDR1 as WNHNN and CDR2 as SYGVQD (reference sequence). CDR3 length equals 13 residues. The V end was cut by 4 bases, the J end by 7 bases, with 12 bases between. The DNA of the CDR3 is TGCGCCAGCAGTGGGGACATCTCCAATACGCAGTATTTT. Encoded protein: CASSGDISNTQYF.

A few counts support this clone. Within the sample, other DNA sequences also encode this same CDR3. The CDR3 DNA reads as TGCGCCAGCAGCCGACGGGGACTAGCGAGCACAGATACGCAGTATTTT. It yields the protein CASSRRGLASTDTQYF. The chain uses TRBV4-3 and TRBJ2-3, with 10 bases fitting TRBD2. J was trimmed by 0 bases and V by 4 bases; bases with no gene match: 4. The CDR3 extends over 16 amino acids. Germline V CDR1 and CDR2: LGHNA, YSLEER.

CDR3 in amino acids: CASSLGGFYNSPLHF. DNA of the CDR3: TGTGCCAGCAGCTTAGGGGGGTTCTATAATTCACCCCTCCACTTT. This chain uses TRBV11-2 with TRBJ1-6; D may be TRBD1 (5 bases). V lost 1 base to trimming and J lost 3 bases, with 7 bases between them. Germline V CDR1 and CDR2: SGHAT, FQNNGV. The CDR3 spans 15 residues.

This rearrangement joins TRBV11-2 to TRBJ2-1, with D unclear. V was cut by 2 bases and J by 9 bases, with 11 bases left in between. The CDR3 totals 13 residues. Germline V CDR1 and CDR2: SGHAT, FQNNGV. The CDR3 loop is CASSLSESGEQFF. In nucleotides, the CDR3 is TGTGCCAGCAGCTTATCCGAGTCGGGTGAGCAGTTCTTC.

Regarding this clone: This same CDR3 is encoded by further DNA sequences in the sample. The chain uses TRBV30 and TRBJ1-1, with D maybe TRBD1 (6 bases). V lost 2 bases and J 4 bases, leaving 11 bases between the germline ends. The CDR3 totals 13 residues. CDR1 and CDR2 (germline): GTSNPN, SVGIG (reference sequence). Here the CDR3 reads CAWSRGLGTEAFF. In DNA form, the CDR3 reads TGTGCCTGGAGTCGGGGGCTTGGCACTGAAGCTTTCTTT.

The CDR3 sequence: CAISATGGPGYEQYF. DNA for the CDR3: TGTGCCATCAGTGCGACGGGGGGGCCTGGGTACGAGCAGTACTTC. The chain combines TRBV10-3 with TRBJ2-7; TRBD2 agrees at 8 bases. The CDR3 length is 15 residues. CDR1 and CDR2 (germline): ENHRY, SYGVKD. J lost 4 bases, V lost 4 bases, and 9 bases had no gene match.

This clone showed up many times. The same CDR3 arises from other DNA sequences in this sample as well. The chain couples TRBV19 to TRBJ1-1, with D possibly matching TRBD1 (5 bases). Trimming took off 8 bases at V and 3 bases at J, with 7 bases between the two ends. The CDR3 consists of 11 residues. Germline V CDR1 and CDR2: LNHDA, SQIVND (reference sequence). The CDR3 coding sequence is TGTGCCAGTGGGGGGTACACTGAAGCTTTCTTT. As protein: CASGGYTEAFF.

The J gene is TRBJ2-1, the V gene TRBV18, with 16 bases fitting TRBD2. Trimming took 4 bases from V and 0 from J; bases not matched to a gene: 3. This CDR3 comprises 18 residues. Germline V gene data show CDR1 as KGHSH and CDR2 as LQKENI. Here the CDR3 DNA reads TGTGCCAGCTCACAGGGACTAGCGGGAGGGGGCTCCTACAATGAGCAGTTCTTC. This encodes CASSQGLAGGGSYNEQFF. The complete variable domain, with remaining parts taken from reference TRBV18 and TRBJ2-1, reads NAGVMQNPRHLVRRRGQEARLRCSPMKGHSHVYWYRQLPEEGLKFMVYLQKENIIDESGMPKERFSAEFPKEGPSILRIQQVVRGDSAAYFCASSQGLAGGGSYNEQFFGPGTRLTVL.

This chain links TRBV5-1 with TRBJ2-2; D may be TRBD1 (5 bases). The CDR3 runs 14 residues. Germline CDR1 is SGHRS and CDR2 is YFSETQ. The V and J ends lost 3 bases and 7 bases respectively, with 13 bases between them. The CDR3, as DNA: TGCGCCAGCAGCTCGCAGGGAAATAGCGGGGAGCTGTTTTTT. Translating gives CASSSQGNSGELFF. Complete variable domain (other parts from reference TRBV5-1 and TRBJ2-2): KAGVTQTPRYLIKTRGQQVTLSCSPISGHRSVSWYQQTPGQGLQFLFEYFSETQRNKGNFPGRFSGRQFSNSRSEMNVSTLELGDSALYLCASSSQGNSGELFFGEGSRLTVL.

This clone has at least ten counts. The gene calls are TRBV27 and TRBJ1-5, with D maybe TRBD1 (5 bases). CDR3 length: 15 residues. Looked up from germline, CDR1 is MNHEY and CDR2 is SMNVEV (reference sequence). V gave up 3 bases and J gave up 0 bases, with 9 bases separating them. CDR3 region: CASSFRGGSNQPQHF. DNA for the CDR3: TGTGCCAGCAGTTTTCGGGGGGGTAGCAATCAGCCCCAGCATTTT.